This TCR beta chain was recorded in a study of vaccination and CD4 T cells after COVID-19. MiXCR, run by TCRdb on the PCR reads, gives a single entry per CDR3 protein. There are about 33,000 distinct CDR3 sequences in the sample; under 45% occur only once, and approximately 5% lies in the top ten. Trimming stripped 3 bases from V and 0 bases from J, with 5 bases between. The CDR3 covers 13 residues. CDR1 and CDR2 (germline): SGHKS, YYEKEE (reference sequence). Time point: late sampling 161 to 241 days after vaccination in a few convalescent patients. Findings of the study overall: For SARS-CoV-2-reactive clonotypes, the median went from approximately 21 to 38, a nonsignificant increase.

To note about this clonotype: Its target is not known.

The chain recombines TRBV5-5 with TRBJ2-3; D is unclear. The origin of this receptor is a human donor who had recovered from COVID-19. The source material was CD4+ T cells from blood, sampled about 7 months after SARS-CoV-2 vaccination. The chain's CDR3 is CASSYESTDTQYF. The DNA of the CDR3 is TGTGCCAGCAGCTACGAAAGCACAGATACGCAGTATTTT.